This T cell receptor beta chain was sequenced in a study of blood T cell repertoires in COVID-19. Overall study: Some COVID-19 samples were acute and others convalescent; all came from the United States, Italy and Spain. From T cells, B-cell-depleted T cells, or PBMCs came the material, which was cDNA or gDNA.

As processed by the authors: Nucleated cell counts were estimated from reference gene primer amplification. Assay used: immunoSEQ multiplex PCR; TCRdb lists only in-frame clones, some missing. V, J and clone size were drawn from that table, and D and trimming were deduced from the DNA. The data contain about 290,000 clones, around 90% of them singletons. V lost 0 bases, J lost 7 bases, and 12 bases lay in between. Germline V lookup: CDR1 GTSNPN, CDR2 SVGIG (reference sequence). The CDR3 spans 13 residues. The J gene is TRBJ1-1, the V gene TRBV30; a weak D match, TRBD1 (5 bases). The sequenced sample was peripheral blood. The origin of this receptor is a woman aged 35 to 49 who had recovered from COVID-19. In nucleotides, the CDR3 is TGTGCCTGGAGTGTAGGTGACAGCCTTGAAGCTTTCTTT. This translates into CAWSVGDSLEAFF.